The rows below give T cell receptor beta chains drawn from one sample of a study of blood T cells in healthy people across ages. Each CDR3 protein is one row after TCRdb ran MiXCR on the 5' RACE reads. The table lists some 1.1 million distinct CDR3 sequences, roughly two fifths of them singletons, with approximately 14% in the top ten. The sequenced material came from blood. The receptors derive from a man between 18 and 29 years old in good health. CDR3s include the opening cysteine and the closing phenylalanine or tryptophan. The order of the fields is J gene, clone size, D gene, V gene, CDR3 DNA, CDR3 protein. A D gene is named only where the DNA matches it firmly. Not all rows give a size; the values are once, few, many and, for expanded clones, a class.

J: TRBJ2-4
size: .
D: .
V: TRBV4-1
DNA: TGCGCCAGCAGCCCCGGGCTGGGAAACACTCAGTACTTC
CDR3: CASSPGLGNTQYF

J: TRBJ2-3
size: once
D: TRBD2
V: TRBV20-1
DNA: TGCAGTGCTAATAGACTAGCGGGGACAGATACGCAGTATTTT
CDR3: CSANRLAGTDTQYF

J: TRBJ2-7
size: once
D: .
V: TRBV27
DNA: TGTGCCAGCAGTTCGGGAGTGGGGAGCTCCTACGAGCAGTACTTC
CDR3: CASSSGVGSSYEQYF

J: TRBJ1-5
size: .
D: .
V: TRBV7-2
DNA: TGTGCCAGCAGCGCAAGAAATCAGCCCCAGCATTTT
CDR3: CASSARNQPQHF

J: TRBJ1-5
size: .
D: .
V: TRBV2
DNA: TGTGCCAGCAGTGAAGGGGGGCCGGTGCAGCCCCAGCATTTT
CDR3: CASSEGGPVQPQHF

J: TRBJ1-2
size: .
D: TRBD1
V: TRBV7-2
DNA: TGTGCCAGCAGCCAGGGACAGGCCCTCGGGGTCTACACCTTC
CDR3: CASSQGQALGVYTF

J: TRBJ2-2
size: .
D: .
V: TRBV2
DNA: TGTGCCAGCAGTGTTGTCAGGGAATACACCGGGGAGCTGTTTTTT
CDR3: CASSVVREYTGELFF

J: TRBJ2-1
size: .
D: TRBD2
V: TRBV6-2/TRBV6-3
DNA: TGTGCCAGCAGTTACTCCTCGGGGGGTATTGAGCAGTTCTTC
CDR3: CASSYSSGGIEQFF

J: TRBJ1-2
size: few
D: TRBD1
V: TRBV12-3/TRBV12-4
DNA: TGTGCCAGCAGTCGAGACAGGGCTCGTGGCTACACCTTC
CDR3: CASSRDRARGYTF

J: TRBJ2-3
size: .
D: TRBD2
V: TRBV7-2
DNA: TGTGCCAGCAGCCAGCGCAGCGGGGGCACAGATACGCAGTATTTT
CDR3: CASSQRSGGTDTQYF

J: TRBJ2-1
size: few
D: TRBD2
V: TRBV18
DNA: TGTGCCAGCTCACCGGAAACTAGCGGCTCCTACAATGAGCAGTTCTTC
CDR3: CASSPETSGSYNEQFF

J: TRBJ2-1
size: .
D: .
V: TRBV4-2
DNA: TGTGCCAGCAGCCAACTAGCGAACAATGAGCAGTTCTTC
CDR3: CASSQLANNEQFF

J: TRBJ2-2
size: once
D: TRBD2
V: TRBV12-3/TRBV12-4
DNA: TGTGCCAGCAGACCGGGGGGGCCTCGGGAAGGGGAGCTGTTTTTT
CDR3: CASRPGGPREGELFF

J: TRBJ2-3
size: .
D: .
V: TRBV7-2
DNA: TGTGCCAGCAGCTTGGTAGCAATGAGCACAGATACGCAGTATTTT
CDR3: CASSLVAMSTDTQYF

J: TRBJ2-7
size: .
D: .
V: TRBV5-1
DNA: TGCGCCAGCAGCCTCTACGGGGTAGGCTCCTACGAGCAGTACTTC
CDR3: CASSLYGVGSYEQYF

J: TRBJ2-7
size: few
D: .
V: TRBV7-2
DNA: TGTGCCAGCAGCGACCCCGCGGAAACAGCCTTCTCCGAGCAGTACTTC
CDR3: CASSDPAETAFSEQYF

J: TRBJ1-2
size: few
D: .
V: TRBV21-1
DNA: TGTGCCAGCAGCCGACACCCGACTAACTATGGCTACACCTTC
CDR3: CASSRHPTNYGYTF

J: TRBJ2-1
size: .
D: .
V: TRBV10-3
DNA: TGTGCCATCAGTGAGCCGGGACAACCTGACAATGAGCAGTTCTTC
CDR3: CAISEPGQPDNEQFF

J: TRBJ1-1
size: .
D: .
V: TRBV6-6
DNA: TGTGCCAGCAGTTACTCGGCATCCAGCACTGAAGCTTTCTTT
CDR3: CASSYSASSTEAFF

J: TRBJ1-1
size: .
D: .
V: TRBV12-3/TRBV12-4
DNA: TGTGCCAGCAGGGCAGGGGCCTCCACTGAAGCTTTCTTT
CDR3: CASRAGASTEAFF

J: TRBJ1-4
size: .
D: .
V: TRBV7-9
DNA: TGTGCCAGCACCCGGGGCAGGGAGGAAAAACTGTTTTTT
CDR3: CASTRGREEKLFF

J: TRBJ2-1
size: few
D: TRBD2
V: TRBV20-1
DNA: TGCAGTGCTAGAGAGGTAGCGGGGACCTACAATGAGCAGTTCTTC
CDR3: CSAREVAGTYNEQFF

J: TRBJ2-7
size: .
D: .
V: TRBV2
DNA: TGTGCCAGCAGTGAAACGGGACACTGCCTTTGGTACTTC
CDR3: CASSETGHCLWYF

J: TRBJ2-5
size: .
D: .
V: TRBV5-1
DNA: TGCGCCAGCAGCTTGGCCGGCGGTTTTCAAGAGACCCAGTACTTC
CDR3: CASSLAGGFQETQYF

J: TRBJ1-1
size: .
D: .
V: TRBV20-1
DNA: TGCAGTGCTAGTTGGGGGGCCTCGAACACTGAAGCTTTCTTT
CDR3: CSASWGASNTEAFF

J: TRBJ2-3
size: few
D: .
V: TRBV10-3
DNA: TGTGCCATACAGGGCCCCGATACGCAGTATTTT
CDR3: CAIQGPDTQYF